This T cell receptor (beta chain) appears in the sequencing data of a study of T cell responses to AZD1222 COVID-19 vaccine. Study-wide points: Mapped onto spike, vaccine-associated CD4 TCRs spanned it and were dominant at 160-218 and 743-854.

Here immunoSEQ multiplex PCR was the method, and the copy in TCRdb shows in-frame clones only, minus some. The sample holds about 83,000 clones; 85% to 90% are singletons and the top ten take approximately 30%. Points on this clone: Its antigen is still unknown.

The sequence derives from an adult in good health. The sequencing here drew on peripheral blood, taken on day 0 of AZD1222 vaccination.

CDR3 residues: CASNTQGSLNTEAFF. In nucleotides, the CDR3 is TGTGCCAGCAATACTCAGGGGTCTCTGAACACTGAAGCTTTCTTT. The genes are TRBV3-1 (or the pseudogene TRBV3-2) and TRBJ1-1, with D possibly matching TRBD1 (6 bases). V was pared by 7 bases and J by 0 bases, with 15 bases between. This CDR3 is 15 amino acids long. Germline V gene lookup returns CDR1 LGHDT and CDR2 YNNKEL (reference sequence).